This TCR beta chain was profiled in a study of brain metastases from non-small cell lung cancer (dated by TCRdb to the late 2010s). Study-level background: In non-small-cell lung cancer patients, the researchers characterized the immune microenvironment of brain metastases and primary tumors that had been resected as matched pairs.

Trimming leaves V shorter by 9 bases and J shorter by 6 bases, with the junction holding 7 bases beyond the gene matches. Including the terminal cysteine and phenylalanine, the CDR3 comprises 13 residues. Only the CDR3 portion is preserved as DNA: 39 bases, with reading frame beginning at the first base. Sequences SGHTA (CDR1) and FQGNSA (CDR2) are obtained from the germline V gene. The library relied on the immunoSEQ multiplex PCR assay. T-cell receptor beta chain repertoire sequencing was carried out together with a 770-gene immune expression panel. Drawn from immuneACCESS, this table holds only the in-frame rearrangements with V and J called that TCRdb kept. Clones are partly lost; checked studies trace under half to an unresolved V gene and leave the rest unexplained. A total of roughly 640 clones appear in this sample, about 90% of them only once. Of the sample, more than 6.5% is held by the ten largest clones.

As for this clone: No antigen is known for it. Within one base of it there is no much larger clone, and no base qualities were kept.

A cohort of fewer than 40 patients with surgically resected non-small-cell lung cancer, for whom both primary tumor and brain metastasis specimens were available, was included. The specimen sequenced was tumor-adjacent normal tissue. This TCR derives from a donor at least 40 years old with non-small cell lung cancer. The chain uses TRBV7-2 and TRBJ2-1, with TRBD2 matching 8 junction bases. The CDR3 is CASRGGASNEQFF. In nucleotides, the sequence is TGTGCCAGTCGGGGGGGCGCCTCCAATGAGCAGTTCTTC.